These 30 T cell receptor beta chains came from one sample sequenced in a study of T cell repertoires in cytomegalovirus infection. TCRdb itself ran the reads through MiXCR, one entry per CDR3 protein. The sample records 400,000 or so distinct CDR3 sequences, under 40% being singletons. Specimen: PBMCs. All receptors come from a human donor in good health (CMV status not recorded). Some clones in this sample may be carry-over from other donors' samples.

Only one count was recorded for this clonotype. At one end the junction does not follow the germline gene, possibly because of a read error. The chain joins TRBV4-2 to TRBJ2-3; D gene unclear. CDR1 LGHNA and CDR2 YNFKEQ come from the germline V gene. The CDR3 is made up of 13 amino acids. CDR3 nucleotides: TGTGCCAGCAGCCAAGATCCGGCAAATACGCGGTATTTT. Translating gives CASSQDPANTRYF.

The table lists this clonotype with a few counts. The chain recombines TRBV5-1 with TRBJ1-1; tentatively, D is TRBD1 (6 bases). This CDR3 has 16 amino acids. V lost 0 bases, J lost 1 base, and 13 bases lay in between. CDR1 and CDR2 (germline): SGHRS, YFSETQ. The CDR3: CASSLVPGARNTEAFF. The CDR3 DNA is TGCGCCAGCAGCTTGGTTCCGGGGGCGCGGAACACTGAAGCTTTCTTT.

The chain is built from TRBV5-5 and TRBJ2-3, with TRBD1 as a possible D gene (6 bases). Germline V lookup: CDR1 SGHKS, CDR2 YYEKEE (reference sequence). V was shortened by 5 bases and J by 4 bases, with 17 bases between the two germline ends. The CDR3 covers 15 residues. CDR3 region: CASSRTGPPADTQYF. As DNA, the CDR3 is TGTGCCAGCAGTCGAACAGGGCCTCCTGCAGATACGCAGTATTTT.

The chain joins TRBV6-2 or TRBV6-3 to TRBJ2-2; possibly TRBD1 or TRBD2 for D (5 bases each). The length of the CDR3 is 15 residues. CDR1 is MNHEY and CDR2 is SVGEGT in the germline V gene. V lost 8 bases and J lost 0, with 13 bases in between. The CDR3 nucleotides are TGTGCCAGCCATCGAGGGACCGCGAACACCGGGGAGCTGTTTTTT. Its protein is CASHRGTANTGELFF.

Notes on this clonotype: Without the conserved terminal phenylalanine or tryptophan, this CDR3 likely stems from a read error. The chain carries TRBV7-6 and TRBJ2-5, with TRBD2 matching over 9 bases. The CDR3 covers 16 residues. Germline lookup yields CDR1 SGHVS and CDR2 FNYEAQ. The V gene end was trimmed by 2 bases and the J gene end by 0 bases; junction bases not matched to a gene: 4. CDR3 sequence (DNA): TGTGCCAGCAGCTTACGTGCTAGCGGGGACCAAGAGACCCAGTACTTA. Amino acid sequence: CASSLRASGDQETQYL.

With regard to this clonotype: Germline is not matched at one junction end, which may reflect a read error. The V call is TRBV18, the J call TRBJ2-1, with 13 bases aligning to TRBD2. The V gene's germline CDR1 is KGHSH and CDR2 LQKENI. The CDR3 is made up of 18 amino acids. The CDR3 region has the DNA TGTGCCAGCTCACCACTTCGGACTAGCGGGAGCTCCTACAATGCGCAGTTCTTC. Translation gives CASSPLRTSGSSYNAQFF.

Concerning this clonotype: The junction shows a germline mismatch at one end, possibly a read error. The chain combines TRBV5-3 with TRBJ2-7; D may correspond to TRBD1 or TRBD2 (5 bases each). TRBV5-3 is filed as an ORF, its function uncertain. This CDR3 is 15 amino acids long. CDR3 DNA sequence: TGTGCCAGCAGCTTGGTGGGGGTACACTCCTACGAGCAGTACTTC. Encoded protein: CASSLVGVHSYEQYF.

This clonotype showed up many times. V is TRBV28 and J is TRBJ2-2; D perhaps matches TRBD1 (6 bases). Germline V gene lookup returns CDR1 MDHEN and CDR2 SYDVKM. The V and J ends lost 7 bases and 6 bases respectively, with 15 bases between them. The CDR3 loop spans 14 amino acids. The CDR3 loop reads CASTITGWPGELFF. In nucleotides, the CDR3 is TGTGCCAGCACCATCACAGGGTGGCCCGGGGAGCTGTTTTTT.

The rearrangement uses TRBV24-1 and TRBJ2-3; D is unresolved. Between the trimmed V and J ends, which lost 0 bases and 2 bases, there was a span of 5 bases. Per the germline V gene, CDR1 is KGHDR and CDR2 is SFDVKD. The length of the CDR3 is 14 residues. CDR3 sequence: CATSDLGLTDTQYF. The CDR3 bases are TGTGCCACCAGTGATTTGGGCCTCACAGATACGCAGTATTTT.

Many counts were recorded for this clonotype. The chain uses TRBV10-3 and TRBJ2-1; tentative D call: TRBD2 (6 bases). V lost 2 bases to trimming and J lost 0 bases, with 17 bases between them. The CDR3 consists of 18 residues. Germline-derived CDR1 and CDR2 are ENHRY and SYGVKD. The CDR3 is CAISEGGTLTFSYNEQFF. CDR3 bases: TGTGCCATCAGTGAGGGAGGGACCCTGACCTTCTCCTACAATGAGCAGTTCTTC.

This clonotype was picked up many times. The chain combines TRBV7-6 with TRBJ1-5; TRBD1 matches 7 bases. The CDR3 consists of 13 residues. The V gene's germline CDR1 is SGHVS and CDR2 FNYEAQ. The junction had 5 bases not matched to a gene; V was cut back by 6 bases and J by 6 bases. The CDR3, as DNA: TGTGCCAGCAGTTTGACAGGGAGTCAGCCCCAGCATTTT. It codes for CASSLTGSQPQHF.

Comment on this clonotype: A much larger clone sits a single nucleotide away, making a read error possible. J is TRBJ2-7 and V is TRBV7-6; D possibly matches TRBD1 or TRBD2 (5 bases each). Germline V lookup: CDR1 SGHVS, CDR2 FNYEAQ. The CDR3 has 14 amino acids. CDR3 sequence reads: CASSTGDGPYDQYF. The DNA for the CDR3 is TGTGCCAGCAGCACCGGGGACGGACCCTACGATCAGTACTTC.

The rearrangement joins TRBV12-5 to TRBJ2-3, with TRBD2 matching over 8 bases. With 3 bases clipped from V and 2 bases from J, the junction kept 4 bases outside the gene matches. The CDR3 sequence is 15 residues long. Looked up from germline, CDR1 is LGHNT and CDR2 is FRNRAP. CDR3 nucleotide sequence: TGTGCTAGTGGTTTCCGGGGGGGCCTCACAGATACGCAGTATTTT. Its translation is CASGFRGGLTDTQYF.

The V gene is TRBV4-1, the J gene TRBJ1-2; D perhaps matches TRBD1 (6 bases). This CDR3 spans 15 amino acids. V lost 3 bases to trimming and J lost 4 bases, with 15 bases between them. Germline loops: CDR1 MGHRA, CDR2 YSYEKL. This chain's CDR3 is CASSHNSGVRYGYTF. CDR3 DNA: TGCGCCAGCAGCCATAACTCAGGGGTTCGCTATGGCTACACCTTC.

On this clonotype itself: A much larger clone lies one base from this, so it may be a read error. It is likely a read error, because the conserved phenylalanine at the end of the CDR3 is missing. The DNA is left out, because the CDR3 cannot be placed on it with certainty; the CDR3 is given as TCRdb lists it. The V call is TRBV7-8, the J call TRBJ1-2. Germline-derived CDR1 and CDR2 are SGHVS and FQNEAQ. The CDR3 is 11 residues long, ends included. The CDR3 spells CVSETPYGYTC.

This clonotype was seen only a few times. The CDR3 region has the DNA TGCGCCAGCAGCCAAGATCCGGCGGGGGGATGCTGTAAAAACAATGAGCAGTTCTTC. Its translation: CASSQDPAGGCCKNNEQFF. The V and J genes are TRBV4-1 and TRBJ2-1; 8 nucleotides line up with TRBD2. Germline CDR1 reads MGHRA; CDR2 reads YSYEKL. Losses at the gene ends were 0 bases for V and 5 bases for J; bases not matched to a gene: 15. This CDR3 has 19 residues.

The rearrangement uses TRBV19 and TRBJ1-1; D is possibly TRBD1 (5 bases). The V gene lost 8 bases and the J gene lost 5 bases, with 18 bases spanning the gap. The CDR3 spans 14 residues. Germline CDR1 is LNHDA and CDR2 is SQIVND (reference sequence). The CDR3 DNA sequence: TGTGCCAGTCTACCTAATCGGGGCGTTACTGAAGCTTTCTTT. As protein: CASLPNRGVTEAFF. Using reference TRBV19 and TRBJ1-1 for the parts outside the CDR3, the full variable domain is DGGITQSPKYLFRKEGQNVTLSCEQNLNHDAMYWYRQDPGQGLRLIYYSQIVNDFQKGDIAEGYSVSREKKESFPLTVTSAQKNPTAFYLCASLPNRGVTEAFFGQGTRLTVV.

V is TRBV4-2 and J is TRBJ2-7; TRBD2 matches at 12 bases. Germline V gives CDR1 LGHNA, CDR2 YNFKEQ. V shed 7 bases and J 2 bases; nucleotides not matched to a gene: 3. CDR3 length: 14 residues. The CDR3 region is CASTLAGGTYEQYF. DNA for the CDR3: TGTGCCAGCACCCTAGCGGGGGGGACCTACGAGCAGTACTTC.

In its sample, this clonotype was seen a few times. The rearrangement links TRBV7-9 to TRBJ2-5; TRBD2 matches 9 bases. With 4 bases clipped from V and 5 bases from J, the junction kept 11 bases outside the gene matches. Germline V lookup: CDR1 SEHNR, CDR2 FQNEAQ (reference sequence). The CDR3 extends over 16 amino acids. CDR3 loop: CASSSRSGGSRETQYF. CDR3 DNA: TGTGCCAGCAGCTCACGGAGCGGGGGGTCTCGGGAGACCCAGTACTTC.

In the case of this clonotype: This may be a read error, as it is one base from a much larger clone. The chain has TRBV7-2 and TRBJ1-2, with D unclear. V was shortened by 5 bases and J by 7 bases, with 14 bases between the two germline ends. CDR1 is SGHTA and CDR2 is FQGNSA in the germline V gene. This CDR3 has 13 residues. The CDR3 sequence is CASSVGGSSGYTF. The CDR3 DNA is TGTGCCAGCAGCGTAGGTGGTAGTTCTGGCTACACCTTC.

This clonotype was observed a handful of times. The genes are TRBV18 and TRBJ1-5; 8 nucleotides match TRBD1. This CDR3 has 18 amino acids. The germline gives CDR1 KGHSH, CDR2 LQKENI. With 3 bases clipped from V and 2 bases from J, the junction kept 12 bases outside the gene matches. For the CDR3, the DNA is TGTGCCAGCTCACCGAATGGACAGGGCTCATATGGCAATCAGCCCCAGCATTTT. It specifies CASSPNGQGSYGNQPQHF.

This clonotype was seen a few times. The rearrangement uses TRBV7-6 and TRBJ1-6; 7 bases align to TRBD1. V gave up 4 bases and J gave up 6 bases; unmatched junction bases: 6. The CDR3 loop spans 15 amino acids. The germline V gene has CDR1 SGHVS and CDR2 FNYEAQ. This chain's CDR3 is CASSSPGGRNSPLHF. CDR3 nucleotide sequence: TGTGCCAGCAGCTCCCCAGGGGGACGTAATTCACCCCTCCACTTT.

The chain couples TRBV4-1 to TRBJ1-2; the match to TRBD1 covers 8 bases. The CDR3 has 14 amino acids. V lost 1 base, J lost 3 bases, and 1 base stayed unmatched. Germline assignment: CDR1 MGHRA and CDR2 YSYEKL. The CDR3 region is CASSQAGGDYGYTF. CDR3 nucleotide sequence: TGCGCCAGCAGCCAAGCAGGGGGCGACTATGGCTACACCTTC.

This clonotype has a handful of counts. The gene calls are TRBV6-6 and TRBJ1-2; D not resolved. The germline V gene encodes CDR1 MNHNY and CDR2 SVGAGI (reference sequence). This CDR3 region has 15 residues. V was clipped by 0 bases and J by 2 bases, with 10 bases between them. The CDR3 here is CASSYSKGPNYGYTF. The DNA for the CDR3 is TGTGCCAGCAGTTACTCGAAGGGTCCAAACTATGGCTACACCTTC.

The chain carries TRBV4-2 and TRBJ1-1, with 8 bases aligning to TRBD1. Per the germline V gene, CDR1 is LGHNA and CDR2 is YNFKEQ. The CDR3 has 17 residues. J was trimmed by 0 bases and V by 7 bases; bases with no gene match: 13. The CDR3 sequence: CASTSVPDRVLNTEAFF. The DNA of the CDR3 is TGTGCCAGCACCAGCGTCCCGGACAGGGTACTGAACACTGAAGCTTTCTTT.

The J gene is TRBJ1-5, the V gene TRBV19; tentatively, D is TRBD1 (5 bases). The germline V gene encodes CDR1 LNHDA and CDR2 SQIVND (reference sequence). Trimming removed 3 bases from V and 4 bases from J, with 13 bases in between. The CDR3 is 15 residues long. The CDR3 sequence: CASSIFHRTNQPQHF. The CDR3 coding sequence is TGTGCCAGTAGTATTTTTCACAGGACGAATCAGCCCCAGCATTTT. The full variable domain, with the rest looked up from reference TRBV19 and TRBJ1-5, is DGGITQSPKYLFRKEGQNVTLSCEQNLNHDAMYWYRQDPGQGLRLIYYSQIVNDFQKGDIAEGYSVSREKKESFPLTVTSAQKNPTAFYLCASSIFHRTNQPQHFGDGTRLSIL.

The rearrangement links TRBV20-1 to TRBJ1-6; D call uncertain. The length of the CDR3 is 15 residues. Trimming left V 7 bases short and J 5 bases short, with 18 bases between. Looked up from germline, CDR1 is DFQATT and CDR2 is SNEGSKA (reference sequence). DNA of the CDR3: TGCAGTGTTCGGACGTCCATCATGGATAATTCACCCCTCCACTTT. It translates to CSVRTSIMDNSPLHF.

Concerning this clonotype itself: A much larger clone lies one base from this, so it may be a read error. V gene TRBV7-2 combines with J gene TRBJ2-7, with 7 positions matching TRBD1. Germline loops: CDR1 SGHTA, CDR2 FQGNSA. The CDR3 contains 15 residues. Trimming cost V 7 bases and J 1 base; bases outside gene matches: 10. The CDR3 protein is CASILSTGISYEQYF. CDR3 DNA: TGTGCCAGCATCCTATCGACAGGGATTTCCTACGAGCAGTACTTC. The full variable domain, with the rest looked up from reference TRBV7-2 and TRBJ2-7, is GAGVSQSPSNKVTEKGKDVELRCDPISGHTALYWYRQSLGQGLEFLIYFQGNSAPDKSGLPSDRFSAERTGGSVSTLTIQRTQQEDSAVYLCASILSTGISYEQYFGPGTRLTVT.

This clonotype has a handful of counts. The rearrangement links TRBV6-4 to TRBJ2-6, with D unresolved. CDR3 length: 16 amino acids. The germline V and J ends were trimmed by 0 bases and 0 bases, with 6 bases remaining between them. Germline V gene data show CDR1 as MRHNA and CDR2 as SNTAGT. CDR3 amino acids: CASSDSVSSGANVLTF. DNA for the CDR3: TGTGCCAGCAGTGACTCCGTTAGCTCTGGGGCCAACGTCCTGACTTTC.

This CDR3 is CSARPRTSGTYEQYF. DNA of the CDR3: TGCAGTGCTAGACCTAGGACTAGCGGAACCTACGAGCAGTACTTC. The chain has TRBV20-1 and TRBJ2-7; 10 nucleotides match TRBD2. Losses at the gene ends were 2 bases for V and 2 bases for J; bases not matched to a gene: 6. This CDR3 spans 15 amino acids. Germline CDR1 is DFQATT and CDR2 is SNEGSKA (reference sequence).